This T cell receptor beta chain was captured in a study of cytomegalovirus exposure and HLA in healthy donors. Whole-study results and caveats: Rarity characterized most TCR sequences, yet some public TCRs appeared in many donors.

Method: immunoSEQ multiplex PCR; TCRdb's copy keeps in-frame clones and lacks some. The sample has 200,000 to 250,000 clones, more than 75% seen once. This CDR3 region has 15 residues. V lost 2 bases to trimming and J lost 3 bases; unmatched junction nucleotides: 4. Germline CDR1 reads MNHEY; CDR2 reads SVGAGI. Turning to this clone: What it binds is not known.

Material for sequencing was PBMCs. V and J are TRBV6-5 and TRBJ2-1; 7 bases map to TRBD1. This receptor was identified in a man younger than 30 in good health and CMV-seropositive. CDR3 protein: CASSYRQGVYNEQFF. CDR3 coding DNA: TGTGCCAGCAGTTACCGGCAGGGGGTCTACAATGAGCAGTTCTTC.